This TCR beta chain was sequenced for a study of ipilimumab plus nivolumab after autologous stem cell transplantation. Only in-frame clones appear in the TCRdb table, and some are missing; sequencing was by immunoSEQ multiplex PCR. The table has about 84,000 clones, approximately 83% seen once. The CDR3 spans 15 residues. Per germline, CDR1 SGHRS and CDR2 YFSETQ. The V end was cut by 2 bases, the J end by 5 bases, with 11 bases between. This receptor was taken from a male donor with diffuse large B-cell lymphoma. Sequencing used PBMCs, obtained in a trial of ipilimumab plus nivolumab as post-transplant consolidation. This chain joins TRBV5-1 and TRBJ1-6; tentatively, D is TRBD1 (6 bases). CDR3 bases: TGCGCCAGCAGCTTAGGGGGTATCCATAATTCACCCCTCCACTTT. Residues: CASSLGGIHNSPLHF.